Below, 21 T cell receptor beta chains from the same sample are listed, as sequenced in a study of blood T cell repertoires in COVID-19. Clones were read by immunoSEQ multiplex PCR, and TCRdb kept only the in-frame ones, dropping some. This sample has about 220,000 clones, with around 88% found just once. Sequencing input: peripheral blood. The receptor set was obtained from a woman in her 30s who had recovered from COVID-19.

The chain is built from TRBV4-2 and TRBJ1-4; 7 bases fit TRBD1. J lost 5 bases, V lost 1 base, and 4 bases had no gene match. The length of the CDR3 is 15 residues. Germline values: CDR1 LGHNA, CDR2 YNFKEQ. The CDR3 nucleotides read TGTGCCAGCAGCCAAGTGGACAGGAGGAATGAAAAACTGTTTTTT. This gives the protein CASSQVDRRNEKLFF.

The chain carries TRBV2 and TRBJ1-2; D might be TRBD1 (5 bases). Trimming left V 8 bases short and J 6 bases short, with 16 bases between. The CDR3 sequence is 13 residues long. CDR1 is SNHLY, CDR2 FYNNEI, per germline. Here the CDR3 reads CASGGGLGNGYTF. The CDR3 DNA sequence: TGTGCCAGCGGGGGGGGATTAGGGAATGGCTACACCTTC.

The gene calls are TRBV5-1 and TRBJ1-1, with 10 bases matching TRBD1. The V gene end was trimmed by 4 bases and the J gene end by 3 bases; junction bases not matched to a gene: 3. The germline gives CDR1 SGHRS, CDR2 YFSETQ. This CDR3 region has 14 residues. The CDR3 region is CASSKGTGDTEAFF. CDR3 sequence (DNA): TGCGCCAGCAGCAAAGGGACAGGGGACACTGAAGCTTTCTTT.

J is TRBJ2-7 and V is TRBV5-1; 9 bases fit TRBD1. The ends lost 0 bases at V and 6 bases at J; junction bases unmatched: 7. This CDR3 is 15 amino acids long. Germline-derived CDR1 and CDR2 are SGHRS and YFSETQ. The CDR3 nucleotides are TGCGCCAGCAGCTTGGGTTCGGGACAGGGCAGCGAGCAGTACTTC. Protein: CASSLGSGQGSEQYF. Looking up the rest from reference TRBV5-1 and TRBJ2-7 gives the full variable domain: KAGVTQTPRYLIKTRGQQVTLSCSPISGHRSVSWYQQTPGQGLQFLFEYFSETQRNKGNFPGRFSGRQFSNSRSEMNVSTLELGDSALYLCASSLGSGQGSEQYFGPGTRLTVT.

The chain recombines TRBV10-2 with TRBJ2-7, with 7 nucleotides matching TRBD1. Losses at the gene ends were 6 bases for V and 1 base for J; bases not matched to a gene: 3. Germline CDR1 is WSHSY and CDR2 is SAAADI. The CDR3 consists of 13 residues. CDR3 sequence: CASSPTGSYEQYF. The CDR3 DNA is TGCGCCAGCAGCCCGACAGGGTCCTACGAGCAGTACTTC.

V is TRBV5-4 and J is TRBJ1-1, with D possibly TRBD1 on 6 matching bases. The V gene's germline CDR1 is SGHNT and CDR2 YYREEE (reference sequence). The ends were cut back, 5 bases at V and 1 base at J, with 12 bases in the middle. The CDR3 spans 14 residues. CDR3 DNA sequence: TGTGCCAGCAGGCTTAACAGGGAGAACACTGAAGCTTTCTTT. Translating gives CASRLNRENTEAFF.

The genes are TRBV18 and TRBJ2-3, with a possible D match to TRBD2 (6 bases). The length of the CDR3 is 13 residues. The germline V gene encodes CDR1 KGHSH and CDR2 LQKENI. Trimming shortened V by 8 bases and J by 6 bases, and 15 bases separated the two germline ends. DNA for the CDR3: TGTGCCAGCCAGCAAGGCGGGGAGGATACGCAGTATTTT. Translation gives CASQQGGEDTQYF. Based on the CDR3 plus reference TRBV18 and TRBJ2-3, the full variable domain is NAGVMQNPRHLVRRRGQEARLRCSPMKGHSHVYWYRQLPEEGLKFMVYLQKENIIDESGMPKERFSAEFPKEGPSILRIQQVVRGDSAAYFCASQQGGEDTQYFGPGTRLTVL.

J is TRBJ2-7 and V is TRBV28; D perhaps matches TRBD1 (5 bases). CDR3 length: 15 residues. In germline, CDR1 is MDHEN, CDR2 SYDVKM. Trimming cost V 3 bases and J 5 bases, with 17 bases left between them. DNA for the CDR3: TGTGCCAGCAGTTTCGTCCAGGGCGGACGAAACGAGCAGTACTTC. This codes for CASSFVQGGRNEQYF. Looking up the rest from reference TRBV28 and TRBJ2-7 gives the full variable domain: DVKVTQSSRYLVKRTGEKVFLECVQDMDHENMFWYRQDPGLGLRLIYFSYDVKMKEKGDIPEGYSVSREKKERFSLILESASTNQTSMYLCASSFVQGGRNEQYFGPGTRLTVT.

The DNA of the CDR3 is TGTGCCAGCAGCCCCCGGGACAGGGGGTCCACCGGGGAGCTGTTTTTT. Translating it yields CASSPRDRGSTGELFF. The chain employs TRBV5-4 and TRBJ2-2, with TRBD1 matching 11 bases. This CDR3 is 16 amino acids long. V lost 4 bases to trimming and J lost 4 bases; unmatched junction nucleotides: 6. CDR1 and CDR2 from the germline V gene are SGHNT and YYREEE (reference sequence).

This clone was recorded once. This rearrangement joins TRBV2 to TRBJ2-7; weak D call: TRBD1 (5 bases). Germline V gene sequence: CDR1 SNHLY, CDR2 FYNNEI. The CDR3 has 13 amino acids. Between the trimmed V and J ends, which lost 6 bases and 4 bases, there was a span of 13 bases. In DNA form, the CDR3 reads TGTGCCAGCAGCTGGAGACAGATGTACGAGCAGTACTTC. Its translation: CASSWRQMYEQYF.

This clone was found once. One end of the junction varies from germline; a read error may be responsible. The rearrangement uses TRBV24-1 and TRBJ1-5; 7 bases line up with TRBD1. The CDR3 sequence is 12 residues long. From germline, CDR1 is KGHDR and CDR2 SFDVKD. CDR3 DNA sequence: TGTGCCACCAGTGATCAGACAGGGAATCAGGCATTT. It translates to CATSDQTGNQAF.

This sequence joins TRBV11-2 and TRBJ2-3; weak D call: TRBD1 (7 bases). Trimming stripped 8 bases from V and 2 bases from J, with 17 bases between. This CDR3 is built from 15 residues. Per germline, CDR1 SGHAT and CDR2 FQNNGV. CDR3: CASEGGTDYTDTQYF. Written as DNA, the CDR3 is TGTGCCAGCGAAGGGGGGACAGATTACACAGATACGCAGTATTTT. The complete variable domain, with remaining parts taken from reference TRBV11-2 and TRBJ2-3, reads EAGVAQSPRYKIIEKRQSVAFWCNPISGHATLYWYQQILGQGPKLLIQFQNNGVVDDSQLPKDRFSAERLKGVDSTLKIQPAKLEDSAVYLCASEGGTDYTDTQYFGPGTRLTVL.

The chain has TRBV2 and TRBJ2-5, with D tentatively TRBD2 (5 bases). The CDR3 extends over 14 amino acids. The germline V gene has CDR1 SNHLY and CDR2 FYNNEI. Between the trimmed V and J ends, which lost 5 bases and 0 bases, there was a span of 10 bases. DNA for the CDR3: TGTGCCAGCAGTTACATTAGCGACCAAGAGACCCAGTACTTC. Translated, it gives CASSYISDQETQYF.

The CDR3 nucleotides read TGCAGTGCTAGTGAAGGGGGACTACAAGACGAGCAGTACTTC. It translates to CSASEGGLQDEQYF. The V call is TRBV20-1, the J call TRBJ2-7, with D tentatively TRBD2 (7 bases). The CDR3 runs to 14 residues. V gave up 3 bases and J gave up 5 bases, with 17 bases separating them. Germline CDR1 reads DFQATT; CDR2 reads SNEGSKA (reference sequence).

The chain uses TRBV6-4 and TRBJ1-1; D gene ambiguous. Germline V gives CDR1 MRHNA, CDR2 SNTAGT. The CDR3 covers 13 residues. The V end was cut by 6 bases, the J end by 1 base, with 9 bases between. The CDR3 nucleotides are TGTGCCAGCAGATACACAGCGAACACTGAAGCTTTCTTT. It translates to CASRYTANTEAFF.

V and J are TRBV5-6 and TRBJ2-3; 11 bases match TRBD1. The CDR3 is 17 amino acids. J lost 5 bases, V lost 2 bases, and 10 bases had no gene match. Looked up from germline, CDR1 is SGHDT and CDR2 is YYEEEE. The CDR3 DNA sequence: TGTGCCAGCAGCTTTGGGGTCGGACAGGGGGCAGGAGATACGCAGTATTTT. Protein sequence: CASSFGVGQGAGDTQYF.

This clone has only a few counts. This chain links TRBV2 with TRBJ1-1; D remains ambiguous. Germline V gene sequence: CDR1 SNHLY, CDR2 FYNNEI. The CDR3 spans 14 residues. Trimming left V 5 bases short and J 1 base short, with 11 bases between. CDR3 nucleotides: TGTGCCAGCAGTAAGACAACCTCGAACACTGAAGCTTTCTTT. Protein sequence: CASSKTTSNTEAFF.

This clone has just a few counts. The chain carries TRBV6-5 and TRBJ1-5, with TRBD1 matching over 9 bases. This CDR3 comprises 15 residues. V shed 6 bases, J shed 6 bases, and the junction held 9 bases outside the gene matches. Germline V CDR1 and CDR2: MNHEY, SVGAGI. CDR3: CASRPGQGLGQPQHF. CDR3 nucleotide sequence: TGTGCCAGCAGACCGGGACAGGGATTGGGTCAGCCCCAGCATTTT.

The chain joins TRBV24-1 to TRBJ2-1; TRBD2 is a possible D gene (5 bases). The CDR3 is made up of 15 amino acids. Germline values: CDR1 KGHDR, CDR2 SFDVKD. Trimming shortened V by 3 bases and J by 5 bases, and 13 bases separated the two germline ends. The CDR3 sequence: CATSDPRGGDNEQFF. In DNA form, the CDR3 reads TGTGCCACCAGTGATCCCCGGGGTGGGGACAATGAGCAGTTCTTC.

This chain connects TRBV12-2 to TRBJ2-7; the table's D call, TRBD1, was not checked against the DNA. TRBV12-2 counts as a pseudogene. The CDR3 length is 16 residues. CDR3 residues: CASRTPNGQGTYEQYF. In DNA, the CDR3 is TGTGCAAGTCGCACCCCTAATGGACAGGGGACCTACGAGCAGTACTTC.

V and J are TRBV19 and TRBJ2-5; 8 bases are a match to TRBD2. CDR3 length: 15 residues. Unmatched junction bases numbered 5, after V lost 1 base and J lost 4 bases. CDR1 and CDR2 (germline): LNHDA, SQIVND (reference sequence). CDR3 amino acids: CASSIVSGGAETQYF. The CDR3 DNA reads as TGTGCCAGTAGTATAGTATCCGGGGGGGCAGAGACCCAGTACTTC.